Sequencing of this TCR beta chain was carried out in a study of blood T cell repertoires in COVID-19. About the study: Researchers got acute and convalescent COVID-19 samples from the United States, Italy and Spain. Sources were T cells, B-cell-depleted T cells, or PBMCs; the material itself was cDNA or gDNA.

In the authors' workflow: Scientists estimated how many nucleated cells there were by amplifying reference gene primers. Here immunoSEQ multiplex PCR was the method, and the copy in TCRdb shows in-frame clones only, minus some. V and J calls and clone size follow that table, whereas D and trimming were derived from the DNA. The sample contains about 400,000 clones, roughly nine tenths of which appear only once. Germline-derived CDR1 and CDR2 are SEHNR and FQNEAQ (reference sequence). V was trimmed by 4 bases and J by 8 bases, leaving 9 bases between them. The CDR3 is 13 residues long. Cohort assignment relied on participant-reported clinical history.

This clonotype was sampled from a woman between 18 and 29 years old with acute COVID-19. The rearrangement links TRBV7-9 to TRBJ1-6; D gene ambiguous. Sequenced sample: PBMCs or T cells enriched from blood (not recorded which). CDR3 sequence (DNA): TGTGCCAGCAGCTCAACTCGGGATTCACCCCTCCACTTT. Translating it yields CASSSTRDSPLHF.